A selection of T cell receptor beta chains follows, all from one sample in a study of cytomegalovirus exposure and HLA in healthy donors. Libraries were prepared by immunoSEQ multiplex PCR; TCRdb keeps only in-frame clonotypes and omits some of them. The sample has about 80,000 clones, approximately 62% seen once. Input material: PBMCs. The receptors shown here come from a male donor in good health and CMV-seropositive. Both conserved end residues are part of each CDR3. D genes are given only for firm matches. Some rows mark clone size as missing; the rest say once, few, many or name a class of expanded clone.

TRBJ1-2 TRBV5-4 - - TGTGCCAGCAGCTTGGCTGGCCAGACAGCCTACTATGGCTACACCTTC CASSLAGQTAYYGYTF
TRBJ1-6 TRBV6-6 TRBD1 - TGTGCCAGCAGTTACTCTTGGGACAGGGCTTCACCCCTCCACTTT CASSYSWDRASPLHF
TRBJ1-2 TRBV5-1 TRBD1 few TGCGCCAGCAGCCGAAACCCTTCCGGGACAGGGGGAGGCTACACCTTC CASSRNPSGTGGGYTF
TRBJ2-3 TRBV20-1 - - TGCAGTGCTAGTGTTCCAACGCAGTATTTT CSASVPTQYF
TRBJ1-1 TRBV4-1 TRBD1 - TGCGCCAGCAGCCCCCCGGGACAGAGGTCAGACACTGAAGCTTTCTTT CASSPPGQRSDTEAFF
TRBJ1-1 TRBV7-3 TRBD1 - TGTGCCAGCAGCTCAGGGACAGGGCCGAACACTGAAGCTTTCTTT CASSSGTGPNTEAFF
TRBJ2-7 TRBV9 TRBD2 - TGTGCCAGCAGCGTAGCGGGAGGTACCTACGAGCAGTACTTC CASSVAGGTYEQYF
TRBJ2-1 TRBV14 TRBD1 - TGTGCCAGCAGCCGACAGGGTTATCCGCTCGATGAGCAGTTCTTC CASSRQGYPLDEQFF
TRBJ2-2 TRBV27 - - TGTGCCAGCAGCCCAGGGGTTGGGGAGCTGTTTTTT CASSPGVGELFF
TRBJ1-1 TRBV29-1 - once TGCAGCGTTTCACCGGAGGTGGGCACTGAAGCTTTCTTT CSVSPEVGTEAFF
TRBJ1-2 TRBV5-8 - - TGTGCCAGCAGCACGCCAACAGGACGTGGTGGCTACACCTTC CASSTPTGRGGYTF
TRBJ2-5 TRBV28 TRBD2 - TGTGCCAGCAGTTTGTCGGGGTGGGCGGGGGGGAGAGAGACCCAGTACTTC CASSLSGWAGGRETQYF
TRBJ2-1 TRBV7-9 TRBD2 - TGTGCCAGCAGCTTCTCGTCCGGACTAGCGGATTACAATGAGCAGTTCTTC CASSFSSGLADYNEQFF
TRBJ2-1 TRBV7-3 - few TGTGCCAGCAGTAACGGAGGAACATCCTACAATGAGCAGTTCTTC CASSNGGTSYNEQFF
TRBJ2-2 TRBV5-1 TRBD1 - TGCGCCAGCAGCCTCCAGGGGGCGCCCGGGGAGCTGTTTTTT CASSLQGAPGELFF
TRBJ2-7 TRBV6-5 - - TGTGCCAGCAGCGGACATAACTCCTACGAGCAGTACTTC CASSGHNSYEQYF
TRBJ2-2 TRBV4-3 TRBD2 - TGCGCCAGCAGCCAATCGGGACTAGCGGGATCGAACACCGGGGAGCTGTTTTTT CASSQSGLAGSNTGELFF
TRBJ2-1 TRBV29-1 TRBD2 - TGCAGCGTGGGGGCGGGACTAGGGAATGAGCAGTTCTTC CSVGAGLGNEQFF
TRBJ1-6 TRBV5-1 - - TGCGCCAGCCGATATGGGTCTGACCAGGATTCACCCCTCCACTTT CASRYGSDQDSPLHF
TRBJ1-4 TRBV7-9 - - TGTTCCAGCAGCCCTGGGGAGGAAAAACTGTTTTTT CSSSPGEEKLFF
TRBJ1-5 TRBV29-1 - few TGCAGCGTTGGCGGGGGCTCTGGCAATCAGCCCCAGCATTTT CSVGGGSGNQPQHF
TRBJ1-5 TRBV5-6 - few TGTGCCAGCAGCTTGTGGGCAGGCCTGGATCAGCCCCAGCATTTT CASSLWAGLDQPQHF
TRBJ1-1 TRBV7-9 - - TGTGCCAGCGCCATGAGGGCCAGATTGGGGGGCACTGAAGCTTTCTTT CASAMRARLGGTEAFF
TRBJ1-2 TRBV7-6 - - TGTGCCAGCAGCTTAGAACAGAACTATGGCTACACCTTC CASSLEQNYGYTF
TRBJ2-7 TRBV5-1 - few TGCGCCAGCAGCGATCGGGACACAGCCTACGAGCAGTACTTC CASSDRDTAYEQYF
TRBJ2-6 TRBV2 - - TGTGCCAGCAGTGCCCCCTCCGGGGCCAACGTCCTGACTTTC CASSAPSGANVLTF
TRBJ1-4 TRBV9 TRBD1 few TGTGCCAGCAGCGTCCGGGCCGGGACAGGGAGGTTGGCTAATGAAAAACTGTTTTTT CASSVRAGTGRLANEKLFF
TRBJ2-3 TRBV30 TRBD2 - TGTGCCTGGGCTAGCGGGGGGGCATCAGATACGCAGTATTTT CAWASGGASDTQYF
TRBJ1-1 TRBV15 - once TGTGCCACCAGCAGAGATAAGGGGGTCACTGAAGCTTTCTTT CATSRDKGVTEAFF
TRBJ1-1 TRBV27 - few TGTGCCAGCAGTTTAAGGGGTAGGAACACTGAAGCTTTCTTT CASSLRGRNTEAFF
TRBJ2-5 TRBV5-1 - - TGCGCCCGCAGCTTGGGTAGCTGGAGGTCACAAGAGACCCAGTACTTC CARSLGSWRSQETQYF